The sequence of this T cell receptor beta chain was determined in a study of siplizumab effects on memory and regulatory T cells. Study-wide results and limits: Whether proliferating Tregs in siplizumab cultures suppress was not functionally confirmed.

In regard to this clone: As yet, its antigen is unknown.

Sequencing used immunoSEQ multiplex PCR; TCRdb keeps in-frame clones, though not all of them. The repertoire holds around 100,000 clones, with about 91% as singletons. The clonotype comes from a human donor in good health. The specimen was CD4+ T cells sorted from blood.

As DNA, the CDR3 is TGCGCCAAATTTCCGAGGGGGGCCACTGAAGCTTTCTTT. Translating gives CAKFPRGATEAFF. This chain connects TRBV23-1 to TRBJ1-1; tentative D call: TRBD1 (6 bases). TRBV23-1 is identified as an open reading frame with a role that is uncertain. V lost 10 bases and J 4 bases, leaving 16 bases between the germline ends. The CDR3 consists of 13 residues.